Below, 5 T cell receptor beta chains from the same sample are listed, as sequenced in a study of blood T cell repertoires in COVID-19. Method: immunoSEQ multiplex PCR; TCRdb's copy keeps in-frame clones and lacks some. The table lists about 140,000 clones, 85% to 90% of them singletons. Sequenced input: peripheral blood. These receptors all stem from a woman aged 55-70 years with acute or convalescent COVID-19.

This chain connects TRBV10-3 to TRBJ2-7, with no clear D. The CDR3 covers 14 residues. Trimming cost V 0 bases and J 1 base, with 7 bases left between them. Germline CDR1 and CDR2: ENHRY and SYGVKD. DNA for the CDR3: TGTGCCATCAGTGAGTCGGGCAGGTCCTACGAGCAGTACTTC. Amino acids: CAISESGRSYEQYF.

The chain links TRBV6-5 to TRBJ1-2; D is uncertain. The V end lost 5 bases, the J end lost 4 bases, and 8 bases lay between the germline ends. Germline loops: CDR1 MNHEY, CDR2 SVGAGI. The length of the CDR3 is 12 residues. CDR3 DNA sequence: TGTGCCAGCAGTACAGCGGGCTATGGCTACACCTTC. It encodes CASSTAGYGYTF.

This chain connects TRBV7-2 to TRBJ1-3, with D unclear. The V gene's germline CDR1 is SGHTA and CDR2 FQGNSA. The CDR3 has 14 residues. V was cut by 3 bases and J by 3 bases, with 9 bases left in between. This CDR3 reads CASSLGGIGNTIYF. CDR3 DNA: TGTGCCAGCAGCTTGGGAGGGATTGGAAACACCATATATTTT.

This sequence joins TRBV5-4 and TRBJ2-1; D perhaps matches TRBD2 (6 bases). This CDR3 spans 12 amino acids. Germline V gene data show CDR1 as SGHNT and CDR2 as YYREEE (reference sequence). The V and J ends lost 6 bases and 7 bases respectively, with 11 bases between them. The CDR3 bases are TGTGCCAGCACTTCCCGGGGGAATGAGCAGTTCTTC. Its translation: CASTSRGNEQFF.

On this clone: At one end, the junction sequence differs from germline, possibly due to a read error. V usage is TRBV5-6 and J usage is TRBJ2-7, with D possibly being TRBD2 (6 bases). Germline V gives CDR1 SGHDT, CDR2 YYEEEE. This CDR3 is built from 15 residues. The CDR3 sequence is CASGGSGGPSHEQYF. The DNA for the CDR3 is TGTGCCAGCGGTGGTAGCGGAGGGCCCTCCCACGAGCAGTACTTC.